This T cell receptor (beta chain) was retrieved from a study of beta chain features in type 1 diabetes. V was cut by 4 bases and J by 0 bases, with 20 bases left in between. Germline V CDR1 and CDR2: KGHSH, LQKENI. CDR3 size: 18 residues. Broader study findings: Shortening that was moderate but significant affected the TCRB CDR3s of Type 1 diabetes patients in all four CD4+ subsets.

Points on this clone: Its antigen is undetermined.

Since all of the isolated RNA was reverse transcribed, expressed TCRB transcripts were what got sequenced. Sequencing used immunoSEQ multiplex PCR; TCRdb keeps in-frame clones, though not all of them. There are around 97,000 clones in the sample; 25% to 35% occur only once, and 0.5% to 0.6% lies in the top ten. The sample comprised central memory CD4+ T cells from blood. The sequence was obtained from a woman aged 18-30 years with type 1 diabetes. The chain combines TRBV18 with TRBJ2-3, with TRBD1 as a possible D gene (5 bases). CDR3 in amino acids: CASSQTTSQGGSTDTQYF. CDR3 DNA sequence: TGTGCCAGCTCACAAACAACCAGTCAGGGTGGGAGCACAGATACGCAGTATTTT.